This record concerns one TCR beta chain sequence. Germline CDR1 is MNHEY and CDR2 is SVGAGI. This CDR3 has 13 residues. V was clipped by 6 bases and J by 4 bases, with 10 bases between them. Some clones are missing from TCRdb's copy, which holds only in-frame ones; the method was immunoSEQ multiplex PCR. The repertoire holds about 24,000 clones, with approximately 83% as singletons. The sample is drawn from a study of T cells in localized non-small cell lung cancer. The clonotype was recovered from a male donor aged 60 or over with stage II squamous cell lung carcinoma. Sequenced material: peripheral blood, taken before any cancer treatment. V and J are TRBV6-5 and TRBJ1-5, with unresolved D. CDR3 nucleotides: TGTGCCAGCAGCGCCGGACGGAATCAGCCCCAGCATTTT. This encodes CASSAGRNQPQHF.